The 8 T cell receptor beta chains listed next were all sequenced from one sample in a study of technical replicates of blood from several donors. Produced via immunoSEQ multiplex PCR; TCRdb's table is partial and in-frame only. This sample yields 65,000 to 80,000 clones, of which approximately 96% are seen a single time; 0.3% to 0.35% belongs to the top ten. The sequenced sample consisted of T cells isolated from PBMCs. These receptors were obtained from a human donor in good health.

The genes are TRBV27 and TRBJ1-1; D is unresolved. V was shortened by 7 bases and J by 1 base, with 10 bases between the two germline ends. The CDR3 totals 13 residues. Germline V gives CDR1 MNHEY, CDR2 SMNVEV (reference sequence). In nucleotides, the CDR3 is TGTGCCAGCAAAAGTAGAGGGAACACTGAAGCTTTCTTT. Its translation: CASKSRGNTEAFF.

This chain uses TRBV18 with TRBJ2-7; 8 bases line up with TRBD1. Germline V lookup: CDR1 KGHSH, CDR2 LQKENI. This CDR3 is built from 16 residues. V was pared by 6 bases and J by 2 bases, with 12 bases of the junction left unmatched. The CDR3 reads CASSPAGQVFTYEQYF. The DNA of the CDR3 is TGTGCCAGCTCCCCGGCGGGACAGGTCTTTACCTACGAGCAGTACTTC.

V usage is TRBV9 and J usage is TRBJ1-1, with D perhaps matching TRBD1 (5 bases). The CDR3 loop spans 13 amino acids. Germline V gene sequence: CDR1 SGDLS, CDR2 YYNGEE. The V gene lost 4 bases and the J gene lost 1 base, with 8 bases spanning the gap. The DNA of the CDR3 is TGTGCCAGCAGCTTTCAGGGGAACACTGAAGCTTTCTTT. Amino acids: CASSFQGNTEAFF.

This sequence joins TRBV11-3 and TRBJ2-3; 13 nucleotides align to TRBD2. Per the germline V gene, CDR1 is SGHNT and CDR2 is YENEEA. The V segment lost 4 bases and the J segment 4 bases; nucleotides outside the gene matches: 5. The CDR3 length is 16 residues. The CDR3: CASSSGLAGVPDTQYF. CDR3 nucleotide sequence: TGTGCCAGCAGCTCCGGACTAGCGGGAGTACCAGATACGCAGTATTTT.

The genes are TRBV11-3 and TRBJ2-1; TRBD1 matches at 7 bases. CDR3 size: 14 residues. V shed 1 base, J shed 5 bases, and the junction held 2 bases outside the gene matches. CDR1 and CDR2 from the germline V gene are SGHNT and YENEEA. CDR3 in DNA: TGTGCCAGCAGCTTAGGGACAGGAGACAATGAGCAGTTCTTC. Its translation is CASSLGTGDNEQFF. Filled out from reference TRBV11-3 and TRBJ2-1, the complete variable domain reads EAGVVQSPRYKIIEKKQPVAFWCNPISGHNTLYWYLQNLGQGPELLIRYENEEAVDDSQLPKDRFSAERLKGVDSTLKIQPAELGDSAVYLCASSLGTGDNEQFFGPGTRLTVL.

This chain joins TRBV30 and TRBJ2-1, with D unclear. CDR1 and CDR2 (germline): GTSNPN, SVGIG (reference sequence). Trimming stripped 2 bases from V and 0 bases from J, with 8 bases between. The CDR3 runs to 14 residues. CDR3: CAWSSLSSYNEQFF. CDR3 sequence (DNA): TGTGCCTGGAGTTCCCTTAGCTCCTACAATGAGCAGTTCTTC. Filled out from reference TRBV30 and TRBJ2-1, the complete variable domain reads SQTIHQWPATLVQPVGSPLSLECTVEGTSNPNLYWYRQAAGRGLQLLFYSVGIGQISSEVPQNLSASRPQDRQFILSSKKLLLSDSGFYLCAWSSLSSYNEQFFGPGTRLTVL.

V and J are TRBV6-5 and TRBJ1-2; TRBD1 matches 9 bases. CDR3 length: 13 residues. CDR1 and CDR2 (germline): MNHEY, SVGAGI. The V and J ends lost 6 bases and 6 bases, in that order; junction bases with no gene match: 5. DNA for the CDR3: TGTGCCAGCAGCCGGACAGGGGTTAATGGCTACACCTTC. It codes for CASSRTGVNGYTF.

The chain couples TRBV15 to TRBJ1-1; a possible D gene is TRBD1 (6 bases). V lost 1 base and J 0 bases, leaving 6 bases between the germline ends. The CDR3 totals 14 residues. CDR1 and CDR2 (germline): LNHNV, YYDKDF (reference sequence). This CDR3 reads CATSRGTVNTEAFF. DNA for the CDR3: TGTGCCACCAGCAGAGGGACAGTGAACACTGAAGCTTTCTTT.